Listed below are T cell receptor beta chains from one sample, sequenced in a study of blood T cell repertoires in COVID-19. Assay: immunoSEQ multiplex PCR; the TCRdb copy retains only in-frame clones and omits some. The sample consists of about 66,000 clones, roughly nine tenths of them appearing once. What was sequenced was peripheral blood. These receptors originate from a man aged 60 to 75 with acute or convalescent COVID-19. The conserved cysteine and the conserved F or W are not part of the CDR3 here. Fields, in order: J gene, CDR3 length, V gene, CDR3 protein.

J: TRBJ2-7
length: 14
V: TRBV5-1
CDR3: ASSTLTPTGRNEQY

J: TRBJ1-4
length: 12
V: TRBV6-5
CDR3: ASSWTGLNEKLF

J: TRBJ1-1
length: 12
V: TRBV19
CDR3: ASSTTGGGTEAF

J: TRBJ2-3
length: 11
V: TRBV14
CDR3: ASSLTGTPQQY

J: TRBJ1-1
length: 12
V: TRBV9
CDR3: ASSVGPGNTEAF

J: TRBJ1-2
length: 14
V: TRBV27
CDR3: ASSLDWGRGNYGYT

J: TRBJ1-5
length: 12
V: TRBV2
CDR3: ASSEGQGGQPQH

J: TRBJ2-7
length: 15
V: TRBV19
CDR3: ASSNPSGTERFYEQY

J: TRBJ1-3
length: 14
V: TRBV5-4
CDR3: ASSSGQGTSGNTIY

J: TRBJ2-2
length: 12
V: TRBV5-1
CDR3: ASNPNTNTGELF

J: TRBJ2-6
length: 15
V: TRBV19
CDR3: ASSNPGLHSGANVLT

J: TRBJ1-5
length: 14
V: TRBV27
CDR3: ASSLLLGQGNQPQH

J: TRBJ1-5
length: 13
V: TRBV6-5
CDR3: ASRGYPILNQPQH

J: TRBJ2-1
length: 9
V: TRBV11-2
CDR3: ASKQGIEQF

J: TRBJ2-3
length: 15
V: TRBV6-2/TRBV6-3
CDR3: ASSPPGLAGGVDTQY

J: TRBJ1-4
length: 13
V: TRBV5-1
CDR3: ASSPGQGLNEKLF

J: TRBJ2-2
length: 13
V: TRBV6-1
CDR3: ASSENSWGPGELF

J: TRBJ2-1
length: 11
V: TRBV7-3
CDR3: ASSPTGGNEQF

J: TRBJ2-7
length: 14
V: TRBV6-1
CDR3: ASSGLSGTGSYEQY

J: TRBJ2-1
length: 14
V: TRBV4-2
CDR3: ASGNLGLAGRNEQF

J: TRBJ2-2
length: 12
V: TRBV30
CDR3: AWSVRVNTGELF

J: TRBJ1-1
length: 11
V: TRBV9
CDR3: ASSVGAAGRAF

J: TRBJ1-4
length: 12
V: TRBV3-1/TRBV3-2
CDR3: ASRGGTGNEKLF

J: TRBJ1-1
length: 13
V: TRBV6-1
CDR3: ASSEIGGRNTEAF

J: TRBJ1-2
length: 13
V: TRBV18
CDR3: ASSPEQGALRGYT

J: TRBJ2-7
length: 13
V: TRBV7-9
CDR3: ASSLGVGGINEQY

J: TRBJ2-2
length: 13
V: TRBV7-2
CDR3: ASSSQGTNTGELF

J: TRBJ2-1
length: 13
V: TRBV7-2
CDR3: ASSLLAGGPNEQF

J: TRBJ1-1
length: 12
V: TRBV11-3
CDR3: ASSRSGMNTEAF